This paragraph covers one T cell receptor beta chain sequence. Its target is unknown. Via MiXCR, TCRdb re-called the 5' RACE reads, giving one row per CDR3 protein. The top ten clones hold about 14% of a sample with approximately 250,000 distinct CDR3 sequences, over 5.5% of them seen once. V lost 3 bases, J lost 8 bases, and 6 bases stayed unmatched. The CDR3 totals 15 residues. Germline values: CDR1 MGHDK, CDR2 SYGVNS. The source of the sample is a study of identical twins. Every one of the donors was a healthy Caucasian. Points from the study as a whole: Insertion counts were lower in abundant cord blood beta clonotypes, a trend that memory repertoires did not show.

The sample was also linked to a second study, of T cells expressing NK-cell markers. That work contributes: Seven donors tested HCMV-seropositive and one tested seronegative among the eight sequenced.

The origin of this receptor is a woman between 18 and 30 years old in good health. Sequencing was carried out using CD8+ T cells sorted from blood. The rearrangement uses TRBV25-1 and TRBJ1-6; 8 bases are shared with TRBD1. Here the CDR3 DNA reads TGTGCCAGCAGTGAGGGGGGACAGGTTTATTCACCCCTCCACTTT. Encoded protein: CASSEGGQVYSPLHF.